This T cell receptor (beta chain) was sequenced in a study of blood T cell repertoires in COVID-19. Which cohort a participant joined came from the clinical history participants gave. Symptom resolution, clearance, or two negative PCRs marked the recovered donors of Cohort 3. V was pared by 4 bases and J by 8 bases, with 10 bases of the junction left unmatched. The CDR3 is made up of 15 amino acids. From germline, CDR1 is SGHTA and CDR2 FQGNSA. TCRdb's table, derived via immunoSEQ multiplex PCR, lists solely in-frame clones and lacks some. The table shows around 300,000 clones, with about nine tenths occurring only once.

This clonotype was obtained from a woman between 50 and 59 years old who had recovered from COVID-19. The specimen sequenced was PBMCs or T cells enriched from blood (not recorded which). This chain uses TRBV7-2 with TRBJ1-4, with 7 bases aligning to TRBD1. The CDR3 bases are TGTGCCAGCAGCTCACAGACAGGGTTGGAGGAAAAACTGTTTTTT. This translates into CASSSQTGLEEKLFF.